The entry below gives a single TCR beta chain sequence along with its context. Its matching antigen is unknown. This entry belongs to a study of CD8+ T cells in alopecia areata. Overall study context: Each day, treated patients took oral tofacitinib twice, at 5 to 10 mg per dose.

Extracted RNA was reverse transcribed into cDNA, the sequencing template. Some clones are missing from TCRdb's copy, which holds only in-frame ones; the method was immunoSEQ multiplex PCR. The repertoire holds about 110,000 clones, with 84% as singletons. Notes on the study in general: Having just one nonresponder leaves the connection between baseline CD8+ expansion and response unresolved. On tofacitinib, scalp and blood still held many of the expanded lesional clones. In lesional scalp, particularly from alopecia totalis/universalis, clonality was higher than in normal scalp.

Treatment meaning: oral pan-JAK inhibitor, 5-10 mg twice daily. The TCR was taken from a human donor with alopecia areata. This material consisted of CD8+ T cells sorted from blood, taken at week 24, from a patient treated with tofacitinib.

The CDR3 bases are TGTGCCAGCAGCCCCGACAGAGGGGAGACCCAGTACTTC. It is translated as CASSPDRGETQYF. J is TRBJ2-5 and V is TRBV7-9; D is possibly TRBD1 or TRBD2 (5 bases each). The germline V gene has CDR1 SEHNR and CDR2 FQNEAQ (reference sequence). This CDR3 spans 13 amino acids. With 5 bases removed from V and 5 bases from J, the gap between germline ends came to 12 bases.